The 18 T cell receptor beta chains listed next were all sequenced from one sample in a study of blood T cells in healthy people across ages. Using a J-beta primer mix together with a sample-barcoded 5' primer, a second PCR was run for roughly 6 to 12 cycles. TCRdb re-derived calls from the 5' RACE reads in MiXCR, one entry per CDR3 protein. This sample has about 290,000 distinct CDR3 sequences, with 25% to 30% found just once. Sequencing input: blood. These receptors were taken from a woman aged 70-85 years in good health.

This rearrangement joins TRBV20-1 to TRBJ2-7; 9 bases agree with TRBD2. The CDR3 consists of 15 residues. The trim removed 5 bases at V and 0 bases at J, leaving 8 bases unmatched. CDR1 DFQATT and CDR2 SNEGSKA come from the germline V gene (reference sequence). The CDR3 bases are TGCAGTGCTGCAAGCGGGAGGAGTAGCTCCTACGAGCAGTACTTC. Residues: CSAASGRSSSYEQYF.

The chain has TRBV7-2 and TRBJ1-3, with 10 bases identical to TRBD1. CDR1 is SGHTA, CDR2 FQGNSA, per germline. After removal of 5 bases from V and 7 bases from J, the junction contained 2 bases not matched to a gene. The CDR3 is 13 amino acids. The chain's CDR3 is CASSQGQGNTIYF. The CDR3 coding sequence is TGTGCCAGCAGCCAGGGACAGGGGAACACCATATATTTT. Together with reference TRBV7-2 and TRBJ1-3, the CDR3 gives the full variable domain: GAGVSQSPSNKVTEKGKDVELRCDPISGHTALYWYRQSLGQGLEFLIYFQGNSAPDKSGLPSDRFSAERTGGSVSTLTIQRTQQEDSAVYLCASSQGQGNTIYFGEGSWLTVV.

This clonotype was seen a handful of times. One end of the junction does not line up with germline, which may come from a read error. This chain links TRBV7-7 with TRBJ2-3; TRBD2 matches at 11 bases. This CDR3 contains 18 residues. Germline CDR1 is SSHAT and CDR2 is FNYEAQ (reference sequence). For the CDR3, the DNA is TGTGCTAGCAGTAGGGGGCTAGCGGGAGGTGTGGAGACAGATACGCAGTGTTTT. Protein product: CASSRGLAGGVETDTQCF.

This clonotype was counted a single time. As DNA, the CDR3 is TGTGCCAGCAGAATAGGGACACACATTAGCACAGATACGCAGTATTTT. It is translated as CASRIGTHISTDTQYF. The chain couples TRBV7-2 to TRBJ2-3, with D possibly being TRBD1 (6 bases). With 6 bases removed from V and 0 bases from J, the gap between germline ends came to 16 bases. Germline-derived CDR1 and CDR2 are SGHTA and FQGNSA. This CDR3 spans 16 amino acids.

This sequence joins TRBV27 and TRBJ2-5; 7 bases are a match to TRBD2. The CDR3 length is 14 residues. The trim removed 8 bases at V and 7 bases at J, leaving 13 bases unmatched. The germline gives CDR1 MNHEY, CDR2 SMNVEV (reference sequence). The CDR3 region is CASAMASGYGTQYF. As DNA, the CDR3 is TGTGCCAGCGCCATGGCTAGCGGTTACGGGACCCAGTACTTC.

The V call is TRBV20-1, the J call TRBJ2-7, with a possible D match to TRBD2 (6 bases). Trimming took 6 bases from V and 4 from J, leaving 16 bases between them. The CDR3 is 13 amino acids. Per the germline V gene, CDR1 is DFQATT and CDR2 is SNEGSKA (reference sequence). The CDR3 loop reads CSANGGIRYEQYF. The CDR3 coding sequence is TGCAGTGCGAATGGCGGGATCCGGTACGAGCAGTACTTC.

The table lists this clonotype with a few counts. This chain joins TRBV3-1 and TRBJ1-3; D possibly corresponds to TRBD1 (6 bases). The CDR3 runs 13 residues. CDR1 LGHDT and CDR2 YNNKEL come from the germline V gene (reference sequence). Trimming left V 3 bases short and J 4 bases short, with 7 bases between. The CDR3 sequence is CASSQTGGNTIYF. The DNA of the CDR3 is TGTGCCAGCAGCCAGACAGGAGGAAACACCATATATTTT. The variable domain in full, completed from reference TRBV3-1 and TRBJ1-3, reads DTAVSQTPKYLVTQMGNDKSIKCEQNLGHDTMYWYKQDSKKFLKIMFSYNNKELIINETVPNRFSPKSPDKAHLNLHINSLELGDSAVYFCASSQTGGNTIYFGEGSWLTVV.

The table lists this clonotype with many counts. The gene calls are TRBV20-1 and TRBJ2-1; 10 bases match TRBD2. CDR3 length: 16 residues. Trimming removed 3 bases from V and 8 bases from J; junction bases left unmatched: 13. CDR1 and CDR2 from the germline V gene are DFQATT and SNEGSKA (reference sequence). This CDR3 is CSARDMSGRAADEQFF. The CDR3 coding sequence is TGCAGTGCTAGGGACATGAGCGGGAGGGCCGCCGATGAGCAGTTCTTC.

A few counts support this clonotype. J is TRBJ2-7 and V is TRBV12-3 or TRBV12-4; unclear D gene. The CDR3 is made up of 16 amino acids. V was clipped by 2 bases and J by 5 bases, with 19 bases between them. The CDR3 region is CASSLSGSIHGHEQYF. The CDR3 DNA reads as TGTGCCAGCAGTTTATCCGGGTCTATTCACGGTCACGAGCAGTACTTC.

Points on this clonotype: This sequence may be a read error, since a much larger clone differs from it by one base. The CDR3 ends on some other residue instead of the conserved phenylalanine or tryptophan, so this is likely a read error. This chain's CDR3 is CASSLSYYNEQFL. In nucleotides, the CDR3 is TGTGCCAGCAGTCTCTCTTACTACAATGAGCAGTTCTTG. V is TRBV27 and J is TRBJ2-1, with D unclear. CDR3 length: 13 amino acids. The germline V gene encodes CDR1 MNHEY and CDR2 SMNVEV (reference sequence). Trimming took off 5 bases at V and 3 bases at J, with 8 bases between the two ends.

The rearrangement joins TRBV15 to TRBJ2-1; TRBD1 is a possible D gene (5 bases). The germline V gene encodes CDR1 LNHNV and CDR2 YYDKDF (reference sequence). The CDR3 is 13 residues long. Trimming took 3 bases from V and 8 from J, leaving 11 bases between them. The CDR3 bases are TGTGCCACCAGCAGCCAGGGCACGGATGAGCAGTTCTTC. Encoded protein: CATSSQGTDEQFF.

This clonotype was observed a few times. The chain is built from TRBV7-6 and TRBJ1-2; 7 bases are a match to TRBD1. This CDR3 is 13 amino acids long. Germline V gene data show CDR1 as SGHVS and CDR2 as FNYEAQ. Trimming removed 5 bases from V and 6 bases from J; junction bases left unmatched: 6. CDR3 nucleotide sequence: TGTGCCAGCAGCCCAGTCCAGGGGGATGGCTACACCTTC. Translated, it gives CASSPVQGDGYTF.

This rearrangement joins TRBV7-9 to TRBJ1-2; D not certain. The germline V gene has CDR1 SEHNR and CDR2 FQNEAQ (reference sequence). The CDR3 is made up of 15 amino acids. Trimming cost V 1 base and J 4 bases, with 13 bases left between them. The DNA of the CDR3 is TGTGCCAGCAGCTTAGAAGCCCCGGGCCGCTATGGCTACACCTTC. Encoded protein: CASSLEAPGRYGYTF.

This clonotype has just one count. The chain uses TRBV20-1 and TRBJ2-7; D call uncertain. V was cut by 7 bases and J by 0 bases, with 10 bases left in between. The CDR3 extends over 12 amino acids. Germline lookup yields CDR1 DFQATT and CDR2 SNEGSKA (reference sequence). CDR3 in amino acids: CSVTGSSYEQYF. In DNA form, the CDR3 reads TGCAGTGTAACGGGTAGCTCCTACGAGCAGTACTTC.

The rearrangement links TRBV20-1 to TRBJ2-7; TRBD2 agrees at 7 bases. The CDR3 consists of 13 residues. V shed 3 bases and J 0 bases; nucleotides not matched to a gene: 2. Germline V CDR1 and CDR2: DFQATT, SNEGSKA (reference sequence). DNA of the CDR3: TGCAGTGCTAGCCCGGGGGGCTCCTACGAGCAGTACTTC. Translated: CSASPGGSYEQYF.

This chain uses TRBV5-1 with TRBJ2-5; no reliable D call. Trimming left V 1 base short and J 2 bases short, with 9 bases between. Germline lookup yields CDR1 SGHRS and CDR2 YFSETQ. This CDR3 spans 14 amino acids. The CDR3 spells CASSLNRAQETQYF. CDR3 in DNA: TGCGCCAGCAGCTTGAACAGAGCGCAAGAGACCCAGTACTTC. Based on the CDR3 plus reference TRBV5-1 and TRBJ2-5, the full variable domain is KAGVTQTPRYLIKTRGQQVTLSCSPISGHRSVSWYQQTPGQGLQFLFEYFSETQRNKGNFPGRFSGRQFSNSRSEMNVSTLELGDSALYLCASSLNRAQETQYFGPGTRLLVL.

V gene TRBV24-1 combines with J gene TRBJ2-1; either TRBD1 or TRBD2 may supply D (5 bases each). CDR1 is KGHDR, CDR2 SFDVKD, per germline. V lost 3 bases and J lost 6, with 11 bases in between. The CDR3 runs to 14 residues. The CDR3 coding sequence is TGTGCCACCAGTGATCCCGGGACCATCAATGAGCAGTTCTTC. Translated, it gives CATSDPGTINEQFF.

This clonotype was found a few times. The chain has TRBV5-1 and TRBJ2-1, with 8 bases that match TRBD1. Germline values: CDR1 SGHRS, CDR2 YFSETQ. Trimming at V came to 0 bases and at J to 3 bases, leaving 5 bases not matched to a gene. The CDR3 contains 16 residues. This CDR3 is CASSLADRDGYNEQFF. CDR3 in DNA: TGCGCCAGCAGCTTGGCGGACAGGGATGGCTACAATGAGCAGTTCTTC.